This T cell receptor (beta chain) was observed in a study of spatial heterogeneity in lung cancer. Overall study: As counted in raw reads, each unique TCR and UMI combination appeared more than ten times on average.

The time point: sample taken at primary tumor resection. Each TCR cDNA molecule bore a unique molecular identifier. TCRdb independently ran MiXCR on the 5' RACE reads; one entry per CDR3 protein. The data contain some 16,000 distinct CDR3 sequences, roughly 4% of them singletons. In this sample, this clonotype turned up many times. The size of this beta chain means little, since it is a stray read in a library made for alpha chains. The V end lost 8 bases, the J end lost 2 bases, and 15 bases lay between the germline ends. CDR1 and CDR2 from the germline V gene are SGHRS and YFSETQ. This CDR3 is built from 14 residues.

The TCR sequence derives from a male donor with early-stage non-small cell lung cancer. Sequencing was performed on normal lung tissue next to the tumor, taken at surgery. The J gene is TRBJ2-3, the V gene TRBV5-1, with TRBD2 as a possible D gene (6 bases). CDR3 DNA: TGCGCCAGTCACCCGGGAGAACTCACAGATACGCAGTATTTT. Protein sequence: CASHPGELTDTQYF.